The next 6 T cell receptor beta chains were all read from a single sample in a study of technical replicates of blood from a handful of donors (dated by TCRdb to 2016 to 2017). The library relied on the immunoSEQ multiplex PCR assay. This immuneACCESS table, as held by TCRdb, lists in-frame sequences with V and J called but not all clones. Of the missing ones, under half trace to an unresolved V gene in checked studies; the others have no known cause. For this sample the table gives approximately 81,000 clones, of which 96% were detected only once. The ten largest make up roughly 0.34% of the sample. The sequencing input was T cells isolated from PBMCs. The receptors come from a human donor in good health.

The chain is built from TRBV28 and TRBJ2-7; D gene unclear. Trimming removed 5 bases at V and 1 base at J, with 12 bases between. The V gene's germline CDR1 is MDHEN and CDR2 SYDVKM. The CDR3 has 14 amino acids. The CDR3 here is CASSLLQTSYEQYF. The CDR3 nucleotides are TGTGCCAGCAGTCTCCTCCAAACTTCCTACGAGCAGTACTTC.

The chain combines TRBV9 with TRBJ2-5; 11 nucleotides line up with TRBD2. The V segment lost 4 bases and the J segment 5 bases; nucleotides outside the gene matches: 10. The CDR3 contains 16 residues. CDR1 is SGDLS, CDR2 YYNGEE, per germline. In nucleotides, the CDR3 is TGTGCCAGCAGCCGCAGAACTAGCGGGAGTGGGGAGACCCAGTACTTC. This encodes CASSRRTSGSGETQYF.

CDR3 bases: TGTGCCAGCAGTGCTTCTCGACAGGGTACCACTGAAGCTTTCTTT. Its translation is CASSASRQGTTEAFF. The gene calls are TRBV6-1 and TRBJ1-1, with 7 bases lining up with TRBD1. The CDR3 extends over 15 amino acids. The germline CDR1 and CDR2 sequences are MNHNS and SASEGT. Trimming took 4 bases from V and 4 from J; bases not matched to a gene: 9.

The chain links TRBV7-8 to TRBJ2-3, with no clear D. Trimming took 3 bases from V and 0 from J, leaving 10 bases between them. The CDR3 covers 15 residues. Germline CDR1 SGHVS, CDR2 FQNEAQ. The CDR3 sequence is CASSFLLLSTDTQYF. CDR3 coding DNA: TGTGCCAGCAGCTTCCTCCTCCTAAGCACAGATACGCAGTATTTT.

The chain combines TRBV5-1 with TRBJ2-4; D is unclear. The CDR3 length is 18 residues. Germline loops: CDR1 SGHRS, CDR2 YFSETQ. V lost 7 bases and J 0 bases, leaving 23 bases between the germline ends. Here the CDR3 DNA reads TGCGCCAGCTCGAACCTTCCCTTTGACTTTATAGCCAAAAACATTCAGTACTTC. Translation: CASSNLPFDFIAKNIQYF.

The rearrangement uses TRBV29-1 and TRBJ2-1, with 7 bases that match TRBD2. Germline V gene lookup returns CDR1 SQVTM and CDR2 ANQGSEA. Trimming removed 5 bases from V and 5 bases from J; junction bases left unmatched: 6. This CDR3 contains 13 residues. The CDR3: CSVLTGGNNEQFF. The CDR3 nucleotides are TGCAGCGTTTTAACGGGAGGTAACAATGAGCAGTTCTTC.